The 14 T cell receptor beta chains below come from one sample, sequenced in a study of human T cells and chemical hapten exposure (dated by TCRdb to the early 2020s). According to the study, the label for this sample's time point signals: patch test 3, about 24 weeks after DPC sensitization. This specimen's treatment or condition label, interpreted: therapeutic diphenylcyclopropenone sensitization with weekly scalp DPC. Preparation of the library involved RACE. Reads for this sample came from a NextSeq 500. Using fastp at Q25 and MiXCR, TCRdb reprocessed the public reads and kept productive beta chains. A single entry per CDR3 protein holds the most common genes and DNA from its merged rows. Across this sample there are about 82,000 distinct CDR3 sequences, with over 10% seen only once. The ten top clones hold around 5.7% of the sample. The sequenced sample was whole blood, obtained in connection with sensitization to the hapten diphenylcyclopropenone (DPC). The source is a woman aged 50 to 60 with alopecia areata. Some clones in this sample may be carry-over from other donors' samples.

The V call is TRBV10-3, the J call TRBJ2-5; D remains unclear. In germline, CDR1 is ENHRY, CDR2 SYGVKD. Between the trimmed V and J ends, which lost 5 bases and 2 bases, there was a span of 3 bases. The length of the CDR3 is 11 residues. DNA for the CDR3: TGTGCCATCAGTCAGCAAGAGACCCAGTACTTC. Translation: CAISQQETQYF.

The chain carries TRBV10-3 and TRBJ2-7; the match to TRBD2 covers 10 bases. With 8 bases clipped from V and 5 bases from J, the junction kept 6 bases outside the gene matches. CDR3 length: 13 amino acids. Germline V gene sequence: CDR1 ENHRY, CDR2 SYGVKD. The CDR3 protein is CAIGEREGDEQYF. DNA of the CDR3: TGTGCCATCGGGGAGCGGGAGGGCGACGAGCAGTACTTC.

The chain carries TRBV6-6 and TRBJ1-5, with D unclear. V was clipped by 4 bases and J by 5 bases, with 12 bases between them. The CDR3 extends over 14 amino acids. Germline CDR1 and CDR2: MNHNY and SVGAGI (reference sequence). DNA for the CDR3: TGTGCCAGCAGTTTCGGAGGGCTGGATCAGCCCCAGCATTTT. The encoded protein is CASSFGGLDQPQHF.

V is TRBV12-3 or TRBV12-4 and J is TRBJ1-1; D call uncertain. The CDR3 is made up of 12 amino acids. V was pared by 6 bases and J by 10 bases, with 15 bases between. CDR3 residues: CASSLAPKGAFF. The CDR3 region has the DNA TGTGCCAGCAGCCTGGCCCCTAAAGGAGCTTTCTTT.

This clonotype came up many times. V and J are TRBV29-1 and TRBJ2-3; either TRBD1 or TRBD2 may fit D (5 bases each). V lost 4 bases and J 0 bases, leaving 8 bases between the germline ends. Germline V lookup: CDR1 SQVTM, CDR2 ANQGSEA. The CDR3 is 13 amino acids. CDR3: CSVVRGSTDTQYF. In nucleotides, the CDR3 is TGCAGCGTTGTGAGGGGTAGCACAGATACGCAGTATTTT.

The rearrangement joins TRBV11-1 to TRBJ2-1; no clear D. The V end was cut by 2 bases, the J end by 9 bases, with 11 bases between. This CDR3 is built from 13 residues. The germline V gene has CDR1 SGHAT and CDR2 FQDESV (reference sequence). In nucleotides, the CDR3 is TGTGCCAGCAGCTTAACTCGTTCGGGTGAGCAGTTCTTC. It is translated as CASSLTRSGEQFF. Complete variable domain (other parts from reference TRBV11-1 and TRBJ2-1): EAEVAQSPRYKITEKSQAVAFWCDPISGHATLYWYRQILGQGPELLVQFQDESVVDDSQLPKDRFSAERLKGVDSTLKIQPAELGDSAMYLCASSLTRSGEQFFGPGTRLTVL.

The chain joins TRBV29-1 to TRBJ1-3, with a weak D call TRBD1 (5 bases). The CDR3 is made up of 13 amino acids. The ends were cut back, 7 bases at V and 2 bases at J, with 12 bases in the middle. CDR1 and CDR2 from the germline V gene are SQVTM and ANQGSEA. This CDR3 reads CSGQGSAGNTIYF. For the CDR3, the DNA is TGCAGCGGCCAGGGTAGCGCTGGAAACACCATATATTTT.

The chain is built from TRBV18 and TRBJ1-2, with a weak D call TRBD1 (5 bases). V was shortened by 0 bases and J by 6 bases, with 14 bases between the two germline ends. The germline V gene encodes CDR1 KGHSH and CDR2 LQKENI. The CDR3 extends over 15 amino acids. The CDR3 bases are TGTGCCAGCTCACCACCGGGCAGGGCCGCTAATGGCTACACCTTC. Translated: CASSPPGRAANGYTF.

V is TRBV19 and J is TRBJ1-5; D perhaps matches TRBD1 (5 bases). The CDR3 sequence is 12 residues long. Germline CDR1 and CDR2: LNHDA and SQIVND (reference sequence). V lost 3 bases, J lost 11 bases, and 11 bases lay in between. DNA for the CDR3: TGTGCCAGTAGTATGGACATTCGGGCCCAGCATTTT. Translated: CASSMDIRAQHF. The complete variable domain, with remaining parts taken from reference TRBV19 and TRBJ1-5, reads DGGITQSPKYLFRKEGQNVTLSCEQNLNHDAMYWYRQDPGQGLRLIYYSQIVNDFQKGDIAEGYSVSREKKESFPLTVTSAQKNPTAFYLCASSMDIRAQHFGDGTRLSIL.

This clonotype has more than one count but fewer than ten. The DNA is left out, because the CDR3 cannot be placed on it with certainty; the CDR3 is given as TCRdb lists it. The chain's CDR3 is CASSQDTDSCTGSCFF. The chain links TRBV4-1 to TRBJ2-2; TRBD1, the table's D call, lacks a check against the DNA. Per the germline V gene, CDR1 is MGHRA and CDR2 is YSYEKL. The CDR3 contains 16 residues when both ends are counted.

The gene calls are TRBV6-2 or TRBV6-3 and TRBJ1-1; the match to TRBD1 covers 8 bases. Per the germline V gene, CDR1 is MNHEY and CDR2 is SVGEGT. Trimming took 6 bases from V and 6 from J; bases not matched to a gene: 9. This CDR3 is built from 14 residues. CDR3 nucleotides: TGTGCCAGCAGCCACACAGGGGGAGTAGCTGAAGCTTTCTTT. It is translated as CASSHTGGVAEAFF.

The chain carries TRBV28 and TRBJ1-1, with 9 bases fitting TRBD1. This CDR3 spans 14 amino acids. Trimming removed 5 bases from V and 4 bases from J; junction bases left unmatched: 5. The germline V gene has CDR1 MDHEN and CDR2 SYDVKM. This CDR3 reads CASSVTGGVTEAFF. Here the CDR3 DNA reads TGTGCCAGCAGTGTGACAGGGGGAGTCACTGAAGCTTTCTTT.

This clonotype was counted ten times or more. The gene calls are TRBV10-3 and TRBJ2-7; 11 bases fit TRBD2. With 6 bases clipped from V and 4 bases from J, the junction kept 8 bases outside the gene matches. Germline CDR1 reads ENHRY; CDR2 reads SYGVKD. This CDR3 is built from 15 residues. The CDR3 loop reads CAIRAGLAVEYEQYF. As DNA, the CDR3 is TGTGCCATCAGAGCGGGACTAGCGGTAGAGTACGAGCAGTACTTC.

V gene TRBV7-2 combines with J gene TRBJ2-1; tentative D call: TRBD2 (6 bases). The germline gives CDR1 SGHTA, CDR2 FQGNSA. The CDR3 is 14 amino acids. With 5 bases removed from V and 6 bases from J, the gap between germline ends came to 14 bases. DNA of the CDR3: TGTGCCAGCAGCACTGCGGGAATGAGCAATGAGCAGTTCTTC. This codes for CASSTAGMSNEQFF.